The source of this T cell receptor beta chain is a study of T cell responses to AZD1222 COVID-19 vaccine. Trimming removed 0 bases from V and 4 bases from J, with 12 bases in between. The V gene's germline CDR1 is MNHEY and CDR2 SVGAGI. The CDR3 covers 15 residues. The protocol was immunoSEQ multiplex PCR, while the TCRdb copy is restricted to in-frame clones and leaves out a portion. The sample has some 180,000 clones, 85% to 95% seen once. This specimen consisted of peripheral blood, obtained 28 days after the second dose of the MenACWY control vaccine. The origin of this receptor is an adult who received the MenACWY meningococcal vaccine as a control. This sequence joins TRBV6-5 and TRBJ2-5; possibly TRBD1 for D (7 bases). The CDR3 bases are TGTGCCAGCAGTTACTCGCAGGGGGGCCGAGAGACCCAGTACTTC. It specifies CASSYSQGGRETQYF.